Following are 25 T cell receptor beta chains from one sample sequenced in a study of blood T cell repertoires in COVID-19. Repertoires were generated with immunoSEQ multiplex PCR, while TCRdb's copy carries only in-frame clones and drops some. The profile covers more than 200,000 clones, with around four fifths appearing a single time and under 12% taken by the ten largest. Sequencing input: peripheral blood. These receptors were obtained from a woman of 80 years or more with COVID-19, enrolled during active disease.

The chain links TRBV27 to TRBJ2-3; D gene ambiguous. V lost 2 bases, J lost 2 bases, and 14 bases lay in between. The CDR3 has 16 residues. Germline CDR1 and CDR2: MNHEY and SMNVEV (reference sequence). CDR3 residues: CASSLRSSPTTDTQYF. The CDR3 region has the DNA TGTGCCAGCAGTTTACGCTCTAGTCCAACCACAGATACGCAGTATTTT.

There are a few counts of this clone. The chain is built from TRBV20-1 and TRBJ1-2; 7 nucleotides align to TRBD1. V shed 3 bases and J 8 bases; nucleotides not matched to a gene: 15. The CDR3 is made up of 15 amino acids. Germline V gene lookup returns CDR1 DFQATT and CDR2 SNEGSKA (reference sequence). The DNA for the CDR3 is TGCAGTGCTAGTCTAGGGACAGTCCCATCGGAGGGCTACACCTTC. The encoded protein is CSASLGTVPSEGYTF.

The J gene is TRBJ2-7, the V gene TRBV7-9, with TRBD2 as a possible D gene (6 bases). Germline lookup yields CDR1 SEHNR and CDR2 FQNEAQ (reference sequence). V gave up 4 bases and J gave up 0 bases, with 16 bases separating them. The CDR3 runs 16 residues. The CDR3 sequence is CASSSSAGPSSYEQYV. CDR3 coding DNA: TGTGCCAGCAGCTCATCTGCGGGGCCAAGCTCCTACGAGCAGTACGTC.

The rearrangement links TRBV2 to TRBJ1-4; 8 bases match TRBD1. Germline CDR1 reads SNHLY; CDR2 reads FYNNEI. V was pared by 6 bases and J by 7 bases, with 10 bases of the junction left unmatched. The CDR3 runs 15 residues. The CDR3 is CASSETGARGEKLFF. CDR3 in DNA: TGTGCCAGCAGCGAGACAGGGGCTCGGGGTGAAAAACTGTTTTTT.

The V gene is TRBV19, the J gene TRBJ1-5, with 12 bases identical to TRBD1. The CDR3 sequence is 17 residues long. CDR1 is LNHDA and CDR2 is SQIVND in the germline V gene (reference sequence). The V gene end was trimmed by 8 bases and the J gene end by 1 base; junction bases not matched to a gene: 9. This CDR3 is CASVGQGAVRSNQPQHF. For the CDR3, the DNA is TGTGCCAGTGTGGGACAGGGGGCTGTCAGGAGCAATCAGCCCCAGCATTTT.

The chain carries TRBV5-1 and TRBJ1-1; 8 bases match TRBD1. This CDR3 comprises 15 residues. Germline lookup yields CDR1 SGHRS and CDR2 YFSETQ. V shed 3 bases and J 4 bases; nucleotides not matched to a gene: 8. CDR3 residues: CASSSGGAGTTEAFF. CDR3 coding DNA: TGCGCCAGCAGCTCAGGGGGCGCCGGAACCACTGAAGCTTTCTTT.

V usage is TRBV14 and J usage is TRBJ1-6; unclear D gene. The V end lost 0 bases, the J end lost 4 bases, and 16 bases lay between the germline ends. The CDR3 has 18 residues. The germline CDR1 and CDR2 sequences are SGHDN and FVKESK. CDR3 protein: CASSQEARRIGYNSPLHF. The CDR3 nucleotides read TGTGCCAGCAGCCAAGAGGCGCGTCGGATCGGGTATAATTCACCCCTCCACTTT.

This sequence joins TRBV28 and TRBJ2-1; 7 bases line up with TRBD1. The CDR3 extends over 12 amino acids. Germline assignment: CDR1 MDHEN and CDR2 SYDVKM. The V segment lost 10 bases and the J segment 4 bases; nucleotides outside the gene matches: 4. The CDR3, as DNA: TGTGCCACCGACAGGGTATACAATGAGCAGTTCTTC. Translation: CATDRVYNEQFF.

J is TRBJ2-7 and V is TRBV6-5, with TRBD1 identical over 10 bases. The germline CDR1 and CDR2 sequences are MNHEY and SVGAGI. The junction had 9 bases not matched to a gene; V was cut back by 6 bases and J by 4 bases. This CDR3 has 15 amino acids. The CDR3 sequence is CASRGRDRGPYEQYF. The DNA for the CDR3 is TGTGCCAGCAGGGGCCGGGACAGGGGACCTTACGAGCAGTACTTC.

V usage is TRBV7-3 and J usage is TRBJ2-3, with 14 bases fitting TRBD2. Per germline, CDR1 SGHTA and CDR2 FQGTGA. The CDR3 is 16 residues long. V lost 5 bases and J lost 6; bases outside the gene matches: 7. This chain's CDR3 is CASSLQGLAGVDTQYF. CDR3 bases: TGTGCCAGCAGCCTACAGGGACTAGCGGGGGTTGATACGCAGTATTTT.

V is TRBV28 and J is TRBJ1-1; the D is unclear. The V end was cut by 7 bases, the J end by 0 bases, with 9 bases between. Germline CDR1 is MDHEN and CDR2 is SYDVKM. The CDR3 is made up of 13 amino acids. The CDR3 DNA reads as TGTGCCAGCATGGAGACCATGAACACTGAAGCTTTCTTT. Protein product: CASMETMNTEAFF.

The rearrangement links TRBV5-1 to TRBJ2-5; 10 nucleotides line up with TRBD2. The CDR3 has 15 amino acids. J was trimmed by 4 bases and V by 3 bases; bases with no gene match: 6. Germline CDR1 and CDR2: SGHRS and YFSETQ. The CDR3 DNA follows: TGCGCCAGCAGCTCCAGCGGGGGGGCTCGAGAGACCCAGTACTTC. Translating gives CASSSSGGARETQYF. Variable domain in full (rest from reference TRBV5-1 and TRBJ2-5): KAGVTQTPRYLIKTRGQQVTLSCSPISGHRSVSWYQQTPGQGLQFLFEYFSETQRNKGNFPGRFSGRQFSNSRSEMNVSTLELGDSALYLCASSSSGGARETQYFGPGTRLLVL.

J is TRBJ2-1 and V is TRBV7-2; 10 bases align to TRBD2. After removal of 1 base from V and 12 bases from J, the junction contained 9 bases not matched to a gene. Germline V CDR1 and CDR2: SGHTA, FQGNSA. The CDR3 has 15 residues. The CDR3, as DNA: TGTGCCAGCAGCTTAGGAGCGGGGGGGCTTTACGCGCAGTTCTTC. Translating it yields CASSLGAGGLYAQFF.

The chain recombines TRBV10-3 with TRBJ2-3; 7 positions agree with TRBD2. CDR1 is ENHRY, CDR2 SYGVKD, per germline. The CDR3 loop spans 15 amino acids. The V segment lost 7 bases and the J segment 3 bases; nucleotides outside the gene matches: 10. The CDR3 is CAIKPTSSVTDTQYF. The CDR3 DNA reads as TGTGCCATCAAACCGACTAGCTCGGTAACAGATACGCAGTATTTT.

This clone has more than one count but fewer than ten. The genes are TRBV3-1 (or the pseudogene TRBV3-2) and TRBJ2-1; the match to TRBD2 covers 10 bases. With V trimmed by 4 bases and J by 15 bases, 9 bases remained unmatched. Germline CDR1 reads LGHDT; CDR2 reads YNNKEL (reference sequence). The CDR3 loop spans 13 amino acids. The CDR3 sequence: CASSPTIAGGAFF. Here the CDR3 DNA reads TGTGCCAGCAGCCCAACTATAGCGGGGGGCGCGTTCTTC.

The V and J genes are TRBV29-1 and TRBJ1-1, with a possible D match to TRBD1 (5 bases). Trimming shortened V by 7 bases and J by 3 bases, and 15 bases separated the two germline ends. CDR1 SQVTM and CDR2 ANQGSEA come from the germline V gene. The CDR3 consists of 13 residues. The CDR3 nucleotides read TGCAGCGCCCCTTCGCCAGGGCACACTGAAGCTTTCTTT. It specifies CSAPSPGHTEAFF. Full variable domain (remainder filled in from reference TRBV29-1 and TRBJ1-1): SAVISQKPSRDICQRGTSLTIQCQVDSQVTMMFWYRQQPGQSLTLIATANQGSEATYESGFVIDKFPISRPNLTFSTLTVSNMSPEDSSIYLCSAPSPGHTEAFFGQGTRLTVV.

The chain links TRBV10-3 to TRBJ1-6; 9 bases agree with TRBD1. Trimming removed 10 bases from V and 8 bases from J; junction bases left unmatched: 12. The CDR3 runs 15 residues. Germline CDR1 and CDR2: ENHRY and SYGVKD. CDR3 DNA: TGTGCCACCTCCCGTGGGGACAGGGCAGATTCACCCCTCCACTTT. Translation gives CATSRGDRADSPLHF.

The CDR3 here is CATSDPGTGIGYTF. In nucleotides, the CDR3 is TGTGCCACCAGTGACCCCGGGACAGGAATTGGCTACACCTTC. The chain links TRBV24-1 to TRBJ1-2, with 8 bases identical to TRBD1. The germline V gene has CDR1 KGHDR and CDR2 SFDVKD. The J segment lost 7 bases and the V segment lost 4 bases, leaving 7 bases of the junction unmatched. This CDR3 is built from 14 residues.

V and J are TRBV18 and TRBJ1-1; 7 bases match TRBD1. With 6 bases clipped from V and 7 bases from J, the junction kept 11 bases outside the gene matches. CDR1 and CDR2 (germline): KGHSH, LQKENI. The CDR3 length is 14 residues. Here the CDR3 DNA reads TGTGCCAGCTCCCAGAGTGGGACAGATGTTGAAGCTTTCTTT. Its translation: CASSQSGTDVEAFF. Combining the CDR3 with reference TRBV18 and TRBJ1-1 gives the whole variable domain NAGVMQNPRHLVRRRGQEARLRCSPMKGHSHVYWYRQLPEEGLKFMVYLQKENIIDESGMPKERFSAEFPKEGPSILRIQQVVRGDSAAYFCASSQSGTDVEAFFGQGTRLTVV.

The J gene is TRBJ1-2, the V gene TRBV28; maybe TRBD1 (5 bases). The CDR3 runs to 11 residues. V was trimmed by 11 bases and J by 5 bases, leaving 12 bases between them. Per germline, CDR1 MDHEN and CDR2 SYDVKM. The CDR3 region is CASGGAYGYTF. CDR3 nucleotides: TGTGCCTCGGGGGGAGCTTATGGCTACACCTTC.

The V gene is TRBV6-6, the J gene TRBJ2-2; 7 bases line up with TRBD1. CDR3 size: 14 residues. Per the germline V gene, CDR1 is MNHNY and CDR2 is SVGAGI (reference sequence). J was trimmed by 4 bases and V by 6 bases; bases with no gene match: 5. As DNA, the CDR3 is TGTGCCAGCAGACTGGGACAGATCACCGGGGAGCTGTTTTTT. This encodes CASRLGQITGELFF.

This clone has a handful of counts. The chain combines TRBV3-1 (or the pseudogene TRBV3-2) with TRBJ1-2; no reliable D call. The germline V gene encodes CDR1 LGHDT and CDR2 YNNKEL (reference sequence). The CDR3 runs 14 residues. Trimming took off 0 bases at V and 4 bases at J, with 9 bases between the two ends. The CDR3 loop reads CASSQESGSYGYTF. The CDR3 DNA reads TGTGCCAGCAGCCAAGAATCGGGAAGCTATGGCTACACCTTC.

This clone was recorded a few times. The chain recombines TRBV18 with TRBJ1-1; D gene uncertain. The germline V gene has CDR1 KGHSH and CDR2 LQKENI. Deletions cut 0 bases from V and 10 bases from J, with 18 bases between. This CDR3 is built from 15 residues. CDR3 coding DNA: TGTGCCAGCTCACCACCGGGCACTCCTAAACCAGGAGCTTTCTTT. Translating it yields CASSPPGTPKPGAFF.

V is TRBV5-6 and J is TRBJ2-5; perhaps TRBD2 as D (5 bases). Germline V lookup: CDR1 SGHDT, CDR2 YYEEEE. The ends were cut back, 1 base at V and 7 bases at J, with 17 bases in the middle. The CDR3 is made up of 15 amino acids. CDR3 coding DNA: TGTGCCAGCAGCTTGTTCCGGGATCCTTTGGGGACCCAGTACTTC. Translating gives CASSLFRDPLGTQYF.

V gene TRBV12-3 or TRBV12-4 combines with J gene TRBJ1-1; tentative D call: TRBD1 (6 bases). This CDR3 region has 12 residues. The germline V and J ends were trimmed by 2 bases and 8 bases, with 9 bases remaining between them. In DNA form, the CDR3 reads TGTGCCAGCAGTTTAAAGGGGGGGGAAGCTTTCTTT. As protein: CASSLKGGEAFF.